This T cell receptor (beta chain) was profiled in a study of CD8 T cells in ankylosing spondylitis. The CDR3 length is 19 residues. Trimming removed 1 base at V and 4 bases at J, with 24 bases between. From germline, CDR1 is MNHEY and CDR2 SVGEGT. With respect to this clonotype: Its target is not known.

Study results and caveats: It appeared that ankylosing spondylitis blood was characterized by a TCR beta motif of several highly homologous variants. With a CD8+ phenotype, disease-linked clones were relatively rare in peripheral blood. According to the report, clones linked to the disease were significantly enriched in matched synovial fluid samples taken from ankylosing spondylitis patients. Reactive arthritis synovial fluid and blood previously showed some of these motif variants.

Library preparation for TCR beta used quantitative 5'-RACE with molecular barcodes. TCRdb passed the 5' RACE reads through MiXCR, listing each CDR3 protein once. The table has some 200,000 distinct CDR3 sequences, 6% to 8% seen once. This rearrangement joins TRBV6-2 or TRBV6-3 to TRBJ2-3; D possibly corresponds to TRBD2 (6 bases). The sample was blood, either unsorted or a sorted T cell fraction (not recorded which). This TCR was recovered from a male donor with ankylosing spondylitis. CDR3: CASSYFQLGTYRRADTQYF. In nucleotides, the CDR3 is TGTGCCAGCAGTTACTTCCAGCTCGGGACCTATCGGAGGGCAGATACGCAGTATTTT.